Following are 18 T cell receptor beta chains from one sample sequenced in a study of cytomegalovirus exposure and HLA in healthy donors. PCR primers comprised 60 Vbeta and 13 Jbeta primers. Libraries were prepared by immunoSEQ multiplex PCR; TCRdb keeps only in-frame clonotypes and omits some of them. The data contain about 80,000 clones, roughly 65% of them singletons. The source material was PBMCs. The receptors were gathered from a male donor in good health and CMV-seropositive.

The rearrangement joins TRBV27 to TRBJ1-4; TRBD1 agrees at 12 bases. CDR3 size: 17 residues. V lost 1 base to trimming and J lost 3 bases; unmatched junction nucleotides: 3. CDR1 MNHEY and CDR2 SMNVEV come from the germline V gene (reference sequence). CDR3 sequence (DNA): TGTGCCAGCAGTTTATTGGGACAGGGGGCTTCTAATGAAAAACTGTTTTTT. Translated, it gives CASSLLGQGASNEKLFF.

CDR3 protein: CASEGPGTGVGEQYF. CDR3 nucleotides: TGTGCCAGCGAGGGGCCCGGGACAGGGGTGGGGGAGCAGTACTTC. The gene calls are TRBV28 and TRBJ2-7; TRBD1 matches 10 bases. CDR3 length: 15 residues. Germline-derived CDR1 and CDR2 are MDHEN and SYDVKM. The trim removed 8 bases at V and 7 bases at J, leaving 14 bases unmatched.

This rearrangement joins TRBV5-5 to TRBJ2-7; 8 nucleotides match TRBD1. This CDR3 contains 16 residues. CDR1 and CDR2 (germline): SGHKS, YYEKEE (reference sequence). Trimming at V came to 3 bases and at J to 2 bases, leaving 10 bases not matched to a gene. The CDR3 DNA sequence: TGTGCCAGCAGCTCTAGCTTAACAGGGGGGACCTACGAGCAGTACTTC. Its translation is CASSSSLTGGTYEQYF. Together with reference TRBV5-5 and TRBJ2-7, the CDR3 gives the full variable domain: DAGVTQSPTHLIKTRGQQVTLRCSPISGHKSVSWYQQVLGQGPQFIFQYYEKEERGRGNFPDRFSARQFPNYSSELNVNALLLGDSALYLCASSSSLTGGTYEQYFGPGTRLTVT.

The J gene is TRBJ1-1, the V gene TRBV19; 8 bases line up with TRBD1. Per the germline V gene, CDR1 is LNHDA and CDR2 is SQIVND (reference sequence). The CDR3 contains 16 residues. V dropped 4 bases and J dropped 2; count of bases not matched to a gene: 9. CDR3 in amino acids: CASSTRLRGPNTEAFF. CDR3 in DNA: TGTGCCAGTAGTACGCGACTCAGGGGGCCTAACACTGAAGCTTTCTTT.

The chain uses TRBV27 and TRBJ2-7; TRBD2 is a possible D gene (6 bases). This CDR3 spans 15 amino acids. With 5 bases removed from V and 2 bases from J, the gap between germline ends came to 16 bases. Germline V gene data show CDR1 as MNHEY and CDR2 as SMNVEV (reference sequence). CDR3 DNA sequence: TGTGCCAGCAGTCGCTATGGGGGGTCCACCTACGAGCAGTACTTC. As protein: CASSRYGGSTYEQYF.

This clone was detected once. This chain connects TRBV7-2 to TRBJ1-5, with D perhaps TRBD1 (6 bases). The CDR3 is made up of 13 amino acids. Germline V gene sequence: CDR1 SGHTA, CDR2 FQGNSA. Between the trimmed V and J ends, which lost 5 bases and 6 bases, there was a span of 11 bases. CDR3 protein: CASSLQGFQPQHF. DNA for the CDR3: TGTGCCAGCAGCCTACAGGGATTTCAGCCCCAGCATTTT.

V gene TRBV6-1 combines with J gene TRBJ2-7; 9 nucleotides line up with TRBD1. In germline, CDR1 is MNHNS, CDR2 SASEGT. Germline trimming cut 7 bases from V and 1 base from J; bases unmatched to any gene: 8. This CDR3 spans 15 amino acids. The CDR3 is CASTLRGTGSYEQYF. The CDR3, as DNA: TGTGCCAGCACCCTAAGGGGGACAGGGTCCTACGAGCAGTACTTC.

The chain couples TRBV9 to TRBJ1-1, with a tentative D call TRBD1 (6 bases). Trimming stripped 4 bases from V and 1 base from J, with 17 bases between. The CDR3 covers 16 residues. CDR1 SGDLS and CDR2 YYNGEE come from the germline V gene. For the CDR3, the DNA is TGTGCCAGCAGCCCCCTGGGGGGGGCAAAGAACACTGAAGCTTTCTTT. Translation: CASSPLGGAKNTEAFF.

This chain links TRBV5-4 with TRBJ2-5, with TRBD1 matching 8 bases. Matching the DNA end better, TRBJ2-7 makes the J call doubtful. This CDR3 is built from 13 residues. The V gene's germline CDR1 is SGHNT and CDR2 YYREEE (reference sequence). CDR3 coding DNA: TGTGCCAGCAGCACCCGGACAGGGAGCGAGCAGTACTTC. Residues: CASSTRTGSEQYF.

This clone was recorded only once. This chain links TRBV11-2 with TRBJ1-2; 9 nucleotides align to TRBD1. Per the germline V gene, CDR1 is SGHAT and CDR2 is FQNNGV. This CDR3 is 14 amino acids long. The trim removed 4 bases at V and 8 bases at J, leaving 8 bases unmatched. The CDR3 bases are TGTGCCAGCAGCTCGGAACAGGGGGCTGAGGGCTACACCTTC. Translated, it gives CASSSEQGAEGYTF.

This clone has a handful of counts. DNA for the CDR3: TGTGCCAGCAGTGAAGGCGCTAGGACTGAAGCTTTCTTT. Encoded protein: CASSEGARTEAFF. The gene calls are TRBV6-4 and TRBJ1-1; D is unclear. The CDR3 loop spans 13 amino acids. CDR1 is MRHNA and CDR2 is SNTAGT in the germline V gene. The V end lost 3 bases, the J end lost 5 bases, and 10 bases lay between the germline ends.

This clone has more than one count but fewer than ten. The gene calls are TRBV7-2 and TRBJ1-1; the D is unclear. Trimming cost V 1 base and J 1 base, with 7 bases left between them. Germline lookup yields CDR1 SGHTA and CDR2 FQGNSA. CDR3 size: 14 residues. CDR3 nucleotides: TGTGCCAGCAGCTTAGGAAAAGCGAACACTGAAGCTTTCTTT. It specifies CASSLGKANTEAFF.

This CDR3 reads CASRPDSDNEQFF. The DNA of the CDR3 is TGTGCCAGCAGACCCGACAGCGACAATGAGCAGTTCTTC. The chain is built from TRBV5-4 and TRBJ2-1; D possibly corresponds to TRBD1 (5 bases). The CDR3 totals 13 residues. Germline CDR1 SGHNT, CDR2 YYREEE (reference sequence). Trimming pared 5 bases from V and 5 bases from J, leaving 11 bases between.

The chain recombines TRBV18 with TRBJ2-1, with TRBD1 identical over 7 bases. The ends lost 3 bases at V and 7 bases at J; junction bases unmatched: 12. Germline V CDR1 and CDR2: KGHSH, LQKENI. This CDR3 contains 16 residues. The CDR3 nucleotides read TGTGCCAGCTCACCCCTGGGACAGATACTAAGGAATGAGCAGTTCTTC. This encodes CASSPLGQILRNEQFF.

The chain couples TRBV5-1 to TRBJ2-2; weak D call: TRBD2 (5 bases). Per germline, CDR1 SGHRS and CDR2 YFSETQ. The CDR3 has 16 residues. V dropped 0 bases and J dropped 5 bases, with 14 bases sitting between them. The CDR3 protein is CASSLAGEGWTGELFF. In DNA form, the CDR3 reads TGCGCCAGCAGCTTGGCCGGAGAGGGATGGACCGGGGAGCTGTTTTTT.

The CDR3: CSAPSTTPGLGYGYTF. In DNA, the CDR3 is TGCAGCGCCCCTTCGACGACTCCCGGACTAGGGTATGGCTACACCTTC. V gene TRBV29-1 combines with J gene TRBJ1-2; D not certain. Looked up from germline, CDR1 is SQVTM and CDR2 is ANQGSEA. This CDR3 comprises 16 residues. Trimming removed 7 bases at V and 5 bases at J, with 26 bases between.

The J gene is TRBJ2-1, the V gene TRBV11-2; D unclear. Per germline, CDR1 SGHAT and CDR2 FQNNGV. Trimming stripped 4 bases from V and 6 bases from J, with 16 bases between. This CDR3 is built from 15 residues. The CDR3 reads CASSSPRLGTNEQFF. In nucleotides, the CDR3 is TGTGCCAGCAGCTCCCCCCGACTTGGAACCAATGAGCAGTTCTTC.

In DNA form, the CDR3 reads TGTGCCACCATTCTCCCTAGATCTAACAACCAAGAGACCCAGTACTTC. This sequence encodes CATILPRSNNQETQYF. This chain joins TRBV19 and TRBJ2-5; no clear D. Germline values: CDR1 LNHDA, CDR2 SQIVND (reference sequence). Trimming shortened V by 10 bases and J by 0 bases, and 21 bases separated the two germline ends. The CDR3 length is 16 residues.